This T cell receptor beta chain is from a study of shared clonotypes between healthy human individuals. As for the study in general: Per donor, CD8 memory used one plate, CD8 naive used two, CD4 memory used three and CD4 naive used three. Overall study findings and caveats: When compared with the clonotypes that were shared by all four sorted-subset donors, the non-shared clonotypes turned out to have lower generation probabilities. Some naive CD4 clonotypes, around 4.9%, turned up in common across several donors.

CDR1 and CDR2 (germline): SGDLS, YYNGEE. The CDR3 has 16 amino acids. The V end lost 3 bases, the J end lost 1 base, and 16 bases lay between the germline ends. Turning to this clone: What it recognizes is unknown.

The data were produced by immunoSEQ multiplex PCR, yet TCRdb's version contains in-frame clones alone and is incomplete. In the table there are 550,000 to 700,000 clones, 55% to 85% of which are singletons. Sequencing was carried out using memory CD4+ T cells sorted from blood. Indicated subset: CD45RA-negative fraction. The TCR was taken from a woman in her twenties or thirties in good health. The genes are TRBV9 and TRBJ1-2; D gene unclear. CDR3 nucleotides: TGTGCCAGCAGCGCGTACGGACCCAACGATAACTATGGCTACACCTTC. Translation: CASSAYGPNDNYGYTF.